The T cell receptor (beta chain) described here comes from a study of shared clonotypes between healthy human individuals. Study overall: Three plates were used per donor for CD4 naive, three for CD4 memory, two for CD8 naive and one for CD8 memory.

Selected positively for CCR7 and CD45RO-negative, naive CD8 cells excluded terminally differentiated effector memory CD45RA+ cells. The method was immunoSEQ multiplex PCR; TCRdb's version includes in-frame clones alone and lacks a portion of them. The sample gives millions of clones, about 95% of which show up once; roughly 1% is in the top ten. J was trimmed by 3 bases and V by 3 bases; bases with no gene match: 5. There are 14 residues in the CDR3. In germline, CDR1 is SGHTA, CDR2 FQGNSA. The sample consisted of naive CD8+ T cells sorted from blood. The sequence came from a man between 18 and 35 years old in good health. This chain connects TRBV7-2 to TRBJ2-7; 7 bases match TRBD2. The CDR3 loop is CASSFQRDYYEQYF. The CDR3 nucleotides read TGTGCCAGCAGCTTCCAGCGGGATTACTACGAGCAGTACTTC.